Each of the 31 T cell receptor beta chains below was sequenced from the same sample in a study of blood T cells in healthy people across ages. With a J-beta primer mix and a sample-barcoded 5' primer, a second PCR ran about 7 to 11 cycles. TCRdb reprocessed the 5' RACE reads with MiXCR, giving one entry per CDR3 protein. The sample lists 800,000 to 900,000 distinct CDR3 sequences, around 68% occurring once. Sequences were obtained from blood. These receptors were collected from a man younger than 40 in good health.

This clonotype was observed a few times. This chain joins TRBV7-9 and TRBJ2-4, with D perhaps matching TRBD2 (6 bases). The CDR3 contains 12 residues. CDR1 and CDR2 from the germline V gene are SEHNR and FQNEAQ (reference sequence). Deletions cut 11 bases from V and 4 bases from J, with 12 bases between. DNA for the CDR3: TGTGCCGGTAGCGGAAAAAAAAACATTCAGTACTTC. Protein sequence: CAGSGKKNIQYF.

A few counts support this clonotype. The J gene is TRBJ1-2, the V gene TRBV6-6; D is undetermined. The germline gives CDR1 MNHNY, CDR2 SVGAGI (reference sequence). The CDR3 length is 16 residues. V lost 0 bases to trimming and J lost 3 bases, with 14 bases between them. The CDR3 bases are TGTGCCAGCAGTTACTCGACTCCCAGGAAGGACTATGGCTACACCTTC. Amino acids: CASSYSTPRKDYGYTF.

The chain joins TRBV27 to TRBJ1-4, with 8 bases that match TRBD1. CDR1 is MNHEY and CDR2 is SMNVEV in the germline V gene (reference sequence). Trimming removed 5 bases from V and 5 bases from J; junction bases left unmatched: 7. The CDR3 runs to 15 residues. This CDR3 is CASSRDRGQNEKLFF. Here the CDR3 DNA reads TGTGCCAGCAGTCGCGACAGGGGTCAGAATGAAAAACTGTTTTTT. The complete variable domain, with remaining parts taken from reference TRBV27 and TRBJ1-4, reads EAQVTQNPRYLITVTGKKLTVTCSQNMNHEYMSWYRQDPGLGLRQIYYSMNVEVTDKGDVPEGYKVSRKEKRNFPLILESPSPNQTSLYFCASSRDRGQNEKLFFGSGTQLSVL.

The chain employs TRBV13 and TRBJ2-1; 13 positions agree with TRBD2. From germline, CDR1 is PRHDT and CDR2 FYEKMQ (reference sequence). V lost 8 bases to trimming and J lost 8 bases; unmatched junction nucleotides: 21. This CDR3 has 19 amino acids. The CDR3 reads CASPKWDKLLAGGPDEQFF. The DNA for the CDR3 is TGTGCCAGCCCTAAATGGGACAAATTACTAGCGGGGGGGCCCGATGAGCAGTTCTTC.

This chain links TRBV10-3 with TRBJ1-6, with TRBD1 matching 7 bases. Germline CDR1 ENHRY, CDR2 SYGVKD. The V gene end was trimmed by 10 bases and the J gene end by 7 bases; junction bases not matched to a gene: 7. This CDR3 comprises 13 residues. CDR3 bases: TGTGCCAACCGACAGGGAATCAATTCACCCCTCCACTTT. This codes for CANRQGINSPLHF.

This CDR3 reads CASRTRTGGNEQFF. The CDR3 region has the DNA TGTGCCAGCAGGACGAGGACAGGGGGTAATGAGCAGTTCTTC. The genes are TRBV28 and TRBJ2-1; 10 bases are a match to TRBD1. The V gene end was trimmed by 6 bases and the J gene end by 7 bases; junction bases not matched to a gene: 6. This CDR3 region has 14 residues. CDR1 and CDR2 from the germline V gene are MDHEN and SYDVKM.

The rearrangement uses TRBV4-3 and TRBJ2-5, with D possibly matching TRBD1 (5 bases). Trimming took 4 bases from V and 1 from J, leaving 13 bases between them. This CDR3 is built from 15 residues. From germline, CDR1 is LGHNA and CDR2 YSLEER. The CDR3 loop reads CASSRTGGPQETQYF. Here the CDR3 DNA reads TGCGCCAGCAGCCGAACAGGCGGACCCCAAGAGACCCAGTACTTC.

This clonotype was seen many times. The rearrangement uses TRBV24-1 and TRBJ2-7; 8 nucleotides match TRBD1. Germline V gene data show CDR1 as KGHDR and CDR2 as SFDVKD. CDR3 length: 12 residues. Trimming at V came to 6 bases and at J to 5 bases, leaving 2 bases not matched to a gene. CDR3 sequence: CATSTTGDEQYF. The CDR3 nucleotides are TGTGCCACCAGTACGACAGGGGACGAGCAGTACTTC.

This rearrangement joins TRBV7-2 to TRBJ2-5; 7 bases are a match to TRBD1. This CDR3 contains 14 residues. The V segment lost 5 bases and the J segment 9 bases; nucleotides outside the gene matches: 12. CDR1 is SGHTA and CDR2 is FQGNSA in the germline V gene. The CDR3 coding sequence is TGTGCCAGCAGCGGACAGGACCTACGGCGGGCCCAGTACTTC. Translation: CASSGQDLRRAQYF.

The rearrangement links TRBV30 to TRBJ2-5; 7 bases match TRBD2. The CDR3 loop spans 17 amino acids. Germline-derived CDR1 and CDR2 are GTSNPN and SVGIG (reference sequence). J gave up 1 base and V 2 bases, and 13 bases lay outside the gene matches. The CDR3 DNA reads as TGTGCCTGGAGTACGGACCCGGGACTACCGATCCAAGAGACCCAGTACTTC. Its translation is CAWSTDPGLPIQETQYF. The complete variable domain, with remaining parts taken from reference TRBV30 and TRBJ2-5, reads SQTIHQWPATLVQPVGSPLSLECTVEGTSNPNLYWYRQAAGRGLQLLFYSVGIGQISSEVPQNLSASRPQDRQFILSSKKLLLSDSGFYLCAWSTDPGLPIQETQYFGPGTRLLVL.

In its sample, this clonotype was seen once. V usage is TRBV20-1 and J usage is TRBJ1-2; D is unresolved. V shed 6 bases and J shed 2 bases, with 13 bases lying between them. This CDR3 has 13 amino acids. CDR1 and CDR2 from the germline V gene are DFQATT and SNEGSKA (reference sequence). The chain's CDR3 is CSANGPGNYGYTF. CDR3 coding DNA: TGCAGTGCGAATGGTCCGGGGAACTATGGCTACACCTTC.

This clonotype was picked up a small number of times. The chain employs TRBV20-1 and TRBJ2-1; weak D call: TRBD2 (5 bases). The germline gives CDR1 DFQATT, CDR2 SNEGSKA (reference sequence). The CDR3 covers 13 residues. Deletions cut 6 bases from V and 6 bases from J, with 15 bases between. This CDR3 is CSARPPGINEQFF. CDR3 DNA sequence: TGCAGTGCCCGACCTCCGGGGATCAATGAGCAGTTCTTC.

The J gene is TRBJ2-4, the V gene TRBV9; a possible D gene is TRBD1 (6 bases). The germline gives CDR1 SGDLS, CDR2 YYNGEE. The length of the CDR3 is 16 residues. The germline V and J ends were trimmed by 3 bases and 3 bases, with 16 bases remaining between them. Written as DNA, the CDR3 is TGTGCCAGCAGCGCACAGGGTGAAGATGGCAAAAACATTCAGTACTTC. Translated: CASSAQGEDGKNIQYF.

The V call is TRBV25-1, the J call TRBJ2-3; the match to TRBD2 covers 8 bases. The CDR3 is made up of 16 amino acids. J lost 1 base, V lost 3 bases, and 6 bases had no gene match. Germline CDR1 and CDR2: MGHDK and SYGVNS. The CDR3 is CASSEYGLAGTDTQYF. The CDR3 bases are TGTGCCAGCAGTGAGTACGGACTAGCCGGCACAGATACGCAGTATTTT.

The chain carries TRBV27 and TRBJ1-1; TRBD1 might be the D (6 bases). Trimming shortened V by 4 bases and J by 11 bases, and 23 bases separated the two germline ends. The germline gives CDR1 MNHEY, CDR2 SMNVEV (reference sequence). The CDR3 contains 15 residues. This CDR3 is CASSSNRGTPLEAFF. The CDR3 DNA reads TGTGCCAGCAGTTCCAATCGCGGGACACCATTAGAGGCTTTCTTT.

V gene TRBV4-3 combines with J gene TRBJ2-7; a possible D gene is TRBD2 (6 bases). The better agreement between TRBJ2-4 and the DNA end casts doubt on the J call. The germline V gene encodes CDR1 LGHNA and CDR2 YSLEER. The CDR3 is 16 residues long. CDR3 sequence (DNA): TGCGCCAGCAGCCAAGGGGGACTCGGGCTGCGGAACATTCAGTACTTC. Protein sequence: CASSQGGLGLRNIQYF.

The gene calls are TRBV29-1 and TRBJ2-5; 16 nucleotides align to TRBD2. Germline V gene lookup returns CDR1 SQVTM and CDR2 ANQGSEA. The CDR3 totals 17 residues. The trim removed 4 bases at V and 4 bases at J, leaving 9 bases unmatched. The CDR3 nucleotides are TGCAGCGTTGGGAGGGGGACTAGCGGGGGGGCGTCAGAGACCCAGTACTTC. Translation gives CSVGRGTSGGASETQYF.

CDR3 DNA: TGTGCCAGCAGTTTTACGGGGGGTCGTTCCTACGAGCAGTACTTC. Its protein is CASSFTGGRSYEQYF. This chain links TRBV27 with TRBJ2-7, with TRBD2 identical over 7 bases. Germline CDR1 and CDR2: MNHEY and SMNVEV (reference sequence). Trimming cost V 3 bases and J 1 base; bases outside gene matches: 6. This CDR3 spans 15 amino acids.

V gene TRBV5-1 combines with J gene TRBJ2-3; no clear D gene. From germline, CDR1 is SGHRS and CDR2 YFSETQ. The V end was cut by 0 bases, the J end by 0 bases, with 5 bases between. The CDR3 is made up of 14 amino acids. CDR3 loop: CASSLDWSTDTQYF. The CDR3 DNA reads TGCGCCAGCAGCTTGGATTGGAGCACAGATACGCAGTATTTT.

This clonotype was seen a single time. A much larger clone is a single base away; this may be a read error. The rearrangement joins TRBV20-1 to TRBJ1-2, with unresolved D. The V end lost 7 bases, the J end lost 0 bases, and 9 bases lay between the germline ends. The CDR3 totals 12 residues. CDR1 is DFQATT, CDR2 SNEGSKA, per germline (reference sequence). This CDR3 is CSVRRANYGYTF. CDR3 sequence (DNA): TGCAGTGTTAGGCGGGCTAACTATGGCTACACCTTC.

This clonotype is a singleton in its sample. This could be a read error, since a much larger clone is one nucleotide away. J is TRBJ2-7 and V is TRBV9; 9 nucleotides align to TRBD1. V shed 4 bases and J 1 base; nucleotides not matched to a gene: 6. CDR1 is SGDLS and CDR2 is YYNGEE in the germline V gene. There are 15 residues in the CDR3. This chain's CDR3 is CASSPSGTGSYEQYF. Written as DNA, the CDR3 is TGTGCCAGCAGCCCCTCCGGGACAGGGTCCTACGAGCAGTACTTC.

This clonotype appeared a few times. The chain uses TRBV7-2 and TRBJ2-7; D call uncertain. This CDR3 spans 12 amino acids. The V end lost 1 base, the J end lost 5 bases, and 6 bases lay between the germline ends. CDR1 is SGHTA and CDR2 is FQGNSA in the germline V gene. The CDR3 DNA reads as TGTGCCAGCAGCTTAGGTTTCAACGAGCAGTACTTC. It yields the protein CASSLGFNEQYF.

CDR3 loop: CASSFEAGGREETQYF. The CDR3 DNA sequence: TGTGCCAGCAGTTTTGAAGCAGGGGGCCGGGAAGAGACCCAGTACTTC. This chain uses TRBV12-3 or TRBV12-4 with TRBJ2-5; 8 positions agree with TRBD1. J was trimmed by 3 bases and V by 3 bases; bases with no gene match: 9. The CDR3 contains 16 residues.

The chain uses TRBV29-1 and TRBJ2-3; D may match TRBD1 or TRBD2 (5 bases each). V was cut by 3 bases and J by 3 bases, with 13 bases left in between. Germline V CDR1 and CDR2: SQVTM, ANQGSEA. This CDR3 spans 14 amino acids. CDR3 loop: CSVDEGRGTDTQYF. For the CDR3, the DNA is TGCAGCGTTGACGAGGGAAGGGGTACAGATACGCAGTATTTT.

This sequence joins TRBV6-5 and TRBJ2-6, with TRBD1 matching 7 bases. Germline V lookup: CDR1 MNHEY, CDR2 SVGAGI. Losses at the gene ends were 6 bases for V and 0 bases for J; bases not matched to a gene: 2. This CDR3 spans 15 amino acids. CDR3 coding DNA: TGTGCCAGCAGACCAGGGGGCTCTGGGGCCAACGTCCTGACTTTC. Its protein product is CASRPGGSGANVLTF.

The rearrangement uses TRBV12-5 and TRBJ2-3, with D possibly TRBD2 on 6 matching bases. Germline V gene sequence: CDR1 LGHNT, CDR2 FRNRAP. The CDR3 covers 15 residues. V was pared by 3 bases and J by 0 bases, with 10 bases between. CDR3 nucleotide sequence: TGTGCTAGTGGTTTTGGGGGACTTAGCACAGATACGCAGTATTTT. Residues: CASGFGGLSTDTQYF.

This chain uses TRBV5-1 with TRBJ1-1; tentatively, D is TRBD1 (5 bases). Trimming took off 2 bases at V and 1 base at J, with 12 bases between the two ends. The CDR3 covers 15 residues. The germline CDR1 and CDR2 sequences are SGHRS and YFSETQ. This CDR3 reads CASSFRRGRNTEAFF. CDR3 nucleotides: TGCGCCAGCAGCTTTAGGCGGGGGAGGAACACTGAAGCTTTCTTT.

The CDR3 loop reads CASSYSPGYEYEQYF. The CDR3 DNA reads as TGTGCCAGCAGTTACTCGCCTGGATATGAGTACGAGCAGTACTTC. The chain joins TRBV6-6 to TRBJ2-7; D gene unclear. Germline lookup yields CDR1 MNHNY and CDR2 SVGAGI (reference sequence). Trimming removed 0 bases at V and 4 bases at J, with 13 bases between. There are 15 residues in the CDR3.

This clonotype appeared once. The V call is TRBV15, the J call TRBJ2-4, with D unclear. The better agreement between TRBJ2-7 and the DNA end casts doubt on the J call. CDR3 length: 13 amino acids. Germline CDR1 LNHNV, CDR2 YYDKDF (reference sequence). The CDR3 nucleotides are TGTGCCACCAGCAGAGAGGCCGCCTACGAGCAGTACTTC. Its translation is CATSREAAYEQYF.

V usage is TRBV3-1 and J usage is TRBJ2-3; possibly TRBD2 for D (6 bases). This CDR3 is built from 13 residues. Germline values: CDR1 LGHDT, CDR2 YNNKEL (reference sequence). Trimming removed 0 bases at V and 8 bases at J, with 9 bases between. Here the CDR3 reads CASSQDTRGTQYF. CDR3 sequence (DNA): TGTGCCAGCAGCCAAGACACGCGGGGTACGCAGTATTTT.

In this sample, this clonotype turned up a few times. The J gene is TRBJ2-3, the V gene TRBV7-3; possible D gene TRBD2, 6 bases. CDR3 length: 15 residues. Germline CDR1 and CDR2: SGHTA and FQGTGA. Trimming took off 5 bases at V and 2 bases at J, with 14 bases between the two ends. DNA of the CDR3: TGTGCCAGCAGCCCGCGGGGCCGTTTCACAGATACGCAGTATTTT. Translation: CASSPRGRFTDTQYF.